This TCR beta chain was retrieved from a study of T cell responses to AZD1222 COVID-19 vaccine. This CDR3 has 13 amino acids. Germline-derived CDR1 and CDR2 are GTSNPN and SVGIG (reference sequence). Unmatched junction bases numbered 6, after V lost 6 bases and J lost 4 bases. The data were produced by immunoSEQ multiplex PCR, yet TCRdb's version contains in-frame clones alone and is incomplete. Here the sample spans approximately 120,000 clones, 75% to 90% being singletons. Turning to this clone: Its cognate antigen is unknown.

The study's findings and limits: Every sample of the repertoires postdated the peak T cell response. Reportedly, nearly half of unique spike TCRs recognized epitopes outside B.1.351/B.1.1.7 mutations.

The sequence was collected from an adult in good health. The material was peripheral blood, obtained on day 0 of MenACWY control vaccination. The chain has TRBV30 and TRBJ2-1; 7 bases are a match to TRBD2. In nucleotides, the CDR3 is TGTGCCTGTGAGGGGAGGGTTTACAATGAGCAGTTCTTC. Its protein is CACEGRVYNEQFF.